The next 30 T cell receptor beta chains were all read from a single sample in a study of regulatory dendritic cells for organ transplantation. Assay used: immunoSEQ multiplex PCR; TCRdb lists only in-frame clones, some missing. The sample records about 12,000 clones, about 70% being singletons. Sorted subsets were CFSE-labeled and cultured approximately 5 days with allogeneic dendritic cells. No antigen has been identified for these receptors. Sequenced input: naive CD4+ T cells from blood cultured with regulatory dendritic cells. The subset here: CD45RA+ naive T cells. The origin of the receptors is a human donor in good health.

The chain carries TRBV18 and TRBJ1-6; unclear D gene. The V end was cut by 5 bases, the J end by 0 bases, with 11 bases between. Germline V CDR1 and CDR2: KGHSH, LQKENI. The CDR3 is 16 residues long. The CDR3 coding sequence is TGTGCCAGCTCATCCGGGTTGAGCTCCTATAATTCACCCCTCCACTTT. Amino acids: CASSSGLSSYNSPLHF.

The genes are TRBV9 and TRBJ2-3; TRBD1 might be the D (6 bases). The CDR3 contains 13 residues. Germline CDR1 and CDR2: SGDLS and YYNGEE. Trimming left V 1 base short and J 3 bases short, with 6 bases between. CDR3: CASSVTGTDTQYF. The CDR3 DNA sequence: TGTGCCAGCAGCGTAACAGGGACAGATACGCAGTATTTT.

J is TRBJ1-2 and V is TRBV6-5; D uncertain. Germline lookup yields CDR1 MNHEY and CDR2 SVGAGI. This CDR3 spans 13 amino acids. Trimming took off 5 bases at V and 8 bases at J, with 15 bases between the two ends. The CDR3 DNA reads TGTGCCAGCAGTGCGGGGATTCCGCAAGGCTACACCTTC. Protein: CASSAGIPQGYTF.

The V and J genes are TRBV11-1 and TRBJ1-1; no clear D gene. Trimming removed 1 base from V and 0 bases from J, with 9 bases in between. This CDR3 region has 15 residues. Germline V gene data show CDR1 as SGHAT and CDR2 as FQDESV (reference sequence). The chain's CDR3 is CASSLVTLMNTEAFF. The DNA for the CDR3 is TGTGCCAGCAGCTTAGTGACACTTATGAACACTGAAGCTTTCTTT.

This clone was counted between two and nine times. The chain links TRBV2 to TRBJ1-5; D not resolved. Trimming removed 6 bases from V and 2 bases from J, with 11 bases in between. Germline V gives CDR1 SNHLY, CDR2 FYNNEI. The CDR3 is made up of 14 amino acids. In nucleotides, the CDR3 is TGTGCCAGCAGGGTACGTCGAGGCAATCAGCCCCAGCATTTT. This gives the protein CASRVRRGNQPQHF.

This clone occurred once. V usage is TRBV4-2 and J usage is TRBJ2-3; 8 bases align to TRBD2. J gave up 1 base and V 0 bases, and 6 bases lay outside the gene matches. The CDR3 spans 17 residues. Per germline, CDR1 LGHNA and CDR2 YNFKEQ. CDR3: CASSQDPGLGGTDTQYF. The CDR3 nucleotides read TGTGCCAGCAGCCAAGATCCGGGACTAGGCGGCACAGATACGCAGTATTTT.

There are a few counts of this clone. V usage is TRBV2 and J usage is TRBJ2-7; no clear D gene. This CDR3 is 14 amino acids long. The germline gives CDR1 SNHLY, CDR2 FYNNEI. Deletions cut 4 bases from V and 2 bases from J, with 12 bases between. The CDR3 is CASSVNPVTYEQYF. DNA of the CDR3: TGTGCCAGCAGTGTTAACCCGGTCACCTACGAGCAGTACTTC.

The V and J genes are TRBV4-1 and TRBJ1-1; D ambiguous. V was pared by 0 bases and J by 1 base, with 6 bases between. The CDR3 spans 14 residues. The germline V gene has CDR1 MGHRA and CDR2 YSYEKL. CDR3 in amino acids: CASSQDGQNTEAFF. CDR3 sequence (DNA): TGCGCCAGCAGCCAAGATGGGCAGAACACTGAAGCTTTCTTT.

CDR3 sequence reads: CASSTQGAQTDTQYF. DNA of the CDR3: TGTGCCAGCAGTACTCAGGGGGCTCAAACAGATACGCAGTATTTT. This chain links TRBV6-5 with TRBJ2-3; 8 positions match TRBD1. CDR1 is MNHEY and CDR2 is SVGAGI in the germline V gene. The V and J ends lost 5 bases and 3 bases, in that order; junction bases with no gene match: 7. The CDR3 spans 15 residues.

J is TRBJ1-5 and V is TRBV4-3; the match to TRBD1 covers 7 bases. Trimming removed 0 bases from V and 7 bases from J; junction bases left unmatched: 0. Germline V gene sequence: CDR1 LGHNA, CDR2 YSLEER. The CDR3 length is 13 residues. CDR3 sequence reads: CASSQDRGQPQHF. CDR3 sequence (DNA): TGCGCCAGCAGCCAAGACAGGGGGCAGCCCCAGCATTTT.

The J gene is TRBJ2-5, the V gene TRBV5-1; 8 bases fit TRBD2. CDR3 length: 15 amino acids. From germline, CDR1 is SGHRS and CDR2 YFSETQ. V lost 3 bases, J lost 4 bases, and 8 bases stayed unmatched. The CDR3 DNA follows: TGCGCCAGCAGCTCGAGCGGGGGAATCGGAGAGACCCAGTACTTC. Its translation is CASSSSGGIGETQYF.

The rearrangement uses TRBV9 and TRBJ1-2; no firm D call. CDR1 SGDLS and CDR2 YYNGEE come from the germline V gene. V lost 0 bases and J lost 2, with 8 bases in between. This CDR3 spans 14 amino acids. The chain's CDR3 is CASSVGGGNYGYTF. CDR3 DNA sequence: TGTGCCAGCAGCGTAGGGGGAGGAAACTATGGCTACACCTTC.

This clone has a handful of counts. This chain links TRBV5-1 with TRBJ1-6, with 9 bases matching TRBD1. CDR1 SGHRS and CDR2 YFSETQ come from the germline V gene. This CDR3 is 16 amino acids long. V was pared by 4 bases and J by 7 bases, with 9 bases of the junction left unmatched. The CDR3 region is CASSQGRGQGNSPLHF. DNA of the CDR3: TGCGCCAGCAGCCAAGGCAGAGGACAGGGGAATTCACCCCTCCACTTT.

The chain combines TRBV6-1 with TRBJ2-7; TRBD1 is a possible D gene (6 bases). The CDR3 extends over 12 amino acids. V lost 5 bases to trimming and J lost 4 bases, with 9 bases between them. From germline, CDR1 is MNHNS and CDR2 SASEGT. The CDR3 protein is CASSTGLYEQYF. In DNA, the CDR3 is TGTGCCAGCAGTACAGGGCTTTACGAGCAGTACTTC.

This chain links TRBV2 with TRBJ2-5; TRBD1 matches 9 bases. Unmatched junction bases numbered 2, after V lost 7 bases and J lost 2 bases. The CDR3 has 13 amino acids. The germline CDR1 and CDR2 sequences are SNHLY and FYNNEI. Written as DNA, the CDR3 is TGTGCCAGCAAGGGACAGGGTCAAGAGACCCAGTACTTC. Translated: CASKGQGQETQYF.

CDR3 DNA sequence: TGTGCCAGCAGAAAAGACAGGGGGAATGAAAAACTGTTTTTT. Protein sequence: CASRKDRGNEKLFF. This chain links TRBV7-2 with TRBJ1-4; TRBD1 matches at 9 bases. This CDR3 is built from 14 residues. Germline CDR1 and CDR2: SGHTA and FQGNSA. V gave up 6 bases and J gave up 5 bases; unmatched junction bases: 4. Looking up the rest from reference TRBV7-2 and TRBJ1-4 gives the full variable domain: GAGVSQSPSNKVTEKGKDVELRCDPISGHTALYWYRQSLGQGLEFLIYFQGNSAPDKSGLPSDRFSAERTGGSVSTLTIQRTQQEDSAVYLCASRKDRGNEKLFFGSGTQLSVL.

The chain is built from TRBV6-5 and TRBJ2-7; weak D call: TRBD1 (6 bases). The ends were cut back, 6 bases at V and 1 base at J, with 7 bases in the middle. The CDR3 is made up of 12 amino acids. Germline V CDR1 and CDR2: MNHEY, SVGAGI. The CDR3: CASSDRSYEQYF. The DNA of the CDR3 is TGTGCCAGCAGCGACAGGTCCTACGAGCAGTACTTC.

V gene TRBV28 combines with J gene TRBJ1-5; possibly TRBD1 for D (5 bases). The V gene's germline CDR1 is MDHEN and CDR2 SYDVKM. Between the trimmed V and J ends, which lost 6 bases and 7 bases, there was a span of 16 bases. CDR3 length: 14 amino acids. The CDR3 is CASSWGPGDQPQHF. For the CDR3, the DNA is TGTGCCAGCAGCTGGGGACCGGGGGACCAGCCCCAGCATTTT.

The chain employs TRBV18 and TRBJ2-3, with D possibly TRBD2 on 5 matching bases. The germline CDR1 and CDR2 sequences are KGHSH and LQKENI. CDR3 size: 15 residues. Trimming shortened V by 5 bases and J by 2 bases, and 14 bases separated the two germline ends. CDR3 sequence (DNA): TGTGCCAGCTCATTTCTAGCATCGTCCACAGATACGCAGTATTTT. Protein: CASSFLASSTDTQYF.

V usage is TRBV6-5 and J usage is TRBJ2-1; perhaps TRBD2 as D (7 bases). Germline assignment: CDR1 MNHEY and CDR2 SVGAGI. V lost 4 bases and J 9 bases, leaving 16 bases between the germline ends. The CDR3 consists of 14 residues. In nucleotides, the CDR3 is TGTGCCAGCAGTTCCTCCGGGGGGCATTCTGAGCAGTTCTTC. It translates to CASSSSGGHSEQFF.

The CDR3, as DNA: TGTGCCAGTAGTTTCCGGGGGGGTTACACAGATACGCAGTATTTT. Encoded protein: CASSFRGGYTDTQYF. V gene TRBV19 combines with J gene TRBJ2-3; 8 bases are a match to TRBD2. The CDR3 is made up of 15 amino acids. J lost 2 bases, V lost 5 bases, and 6 bases had no gene match. Germline values: CDR1 LNHDA, CDR2 SQIVND (reference sequence).

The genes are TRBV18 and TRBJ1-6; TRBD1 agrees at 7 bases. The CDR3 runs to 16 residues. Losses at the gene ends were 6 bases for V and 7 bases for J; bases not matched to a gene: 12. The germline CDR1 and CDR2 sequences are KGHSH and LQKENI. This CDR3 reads CASSRLDRVQNSPLHF. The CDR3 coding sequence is TGTGCCAGCTCCCGTCTCGACAGGGTGCAGAATTCACCCCTCCACTTT.

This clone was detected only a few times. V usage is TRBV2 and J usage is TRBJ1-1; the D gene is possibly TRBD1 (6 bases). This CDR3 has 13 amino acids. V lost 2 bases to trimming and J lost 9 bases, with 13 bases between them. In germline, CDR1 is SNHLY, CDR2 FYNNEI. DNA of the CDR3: TGTGCCAGCAGTGAAAGGGGGTCATCCCAAGCTTTCTTT. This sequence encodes CASSERGSSQAFF.

DNA for the CDR3: TGTGCCAGCAGCTTAGGCCGACTAGGGGGCACAGATACGCAGTATTTT. It is translated as CASSLGRLGGTDTQYF. This chain uses TRBV13 with TRBJ2-3, with D perhaps TRBD2 (6 bases). Trimming cost V 0 bases and J 1 base, with 11 bases left between them. The CDR3 covers 16 residues. The germline V gene has CDR1 PRHDT and CDR2 FYEKMQ (reference sequence).

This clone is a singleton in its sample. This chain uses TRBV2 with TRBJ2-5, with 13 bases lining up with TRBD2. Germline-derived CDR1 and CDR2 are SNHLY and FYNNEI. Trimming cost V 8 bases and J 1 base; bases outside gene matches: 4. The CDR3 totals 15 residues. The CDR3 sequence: CASAGLAGVQETQYF. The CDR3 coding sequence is TGTGCCAGCGCCGGACTAGCGGGGGTCCAAGAGACCCAGTACTTC.

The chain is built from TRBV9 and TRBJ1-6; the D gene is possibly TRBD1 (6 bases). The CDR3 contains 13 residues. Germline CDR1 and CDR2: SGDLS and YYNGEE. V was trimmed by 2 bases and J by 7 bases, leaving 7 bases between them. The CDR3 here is CASSVTGNSPLHF. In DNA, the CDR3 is TGTGCCAGCAGCGTTACAGGGAATTCACCCCTCCACTTT.

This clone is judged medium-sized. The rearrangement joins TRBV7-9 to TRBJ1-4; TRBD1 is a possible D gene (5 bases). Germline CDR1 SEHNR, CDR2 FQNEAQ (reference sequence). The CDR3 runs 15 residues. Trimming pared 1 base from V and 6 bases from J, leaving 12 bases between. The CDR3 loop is CASSLVGRVYEKLFF. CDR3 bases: TGTGCCAGCAGCTTAGTAGGCAGGGTGTATGAAAAACTGTTTTTT.

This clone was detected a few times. CDR3 coding DNA: TGTGCCAGCAGTTCCACAGGGATTGGCTACACCTTC. As protein: CASSSTGIGYTF. The chain is built from TRBV5-6 and TRBJ1-2; TRBD1 is a possible D gene (6 bases). Germline lookup yields CDR1 SGHDT and CDR2 YYEEEE. This CDR3 comprises 12 residues. V was shortened by 5 bases and J by 7 bases, with 12 bases between the two germline ends.

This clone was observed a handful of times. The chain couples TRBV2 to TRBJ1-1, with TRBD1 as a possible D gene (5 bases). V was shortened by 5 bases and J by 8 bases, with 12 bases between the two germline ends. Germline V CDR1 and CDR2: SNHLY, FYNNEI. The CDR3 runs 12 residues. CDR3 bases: TGTGCCAGCAGTTTTCGTAGGACAGAAGCTTTCTTT. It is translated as CASSFRRTEAFF.

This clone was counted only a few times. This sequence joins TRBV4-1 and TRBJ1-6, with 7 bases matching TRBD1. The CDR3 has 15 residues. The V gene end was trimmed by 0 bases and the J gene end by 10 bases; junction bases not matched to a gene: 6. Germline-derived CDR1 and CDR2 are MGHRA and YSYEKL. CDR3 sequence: CASSQERQGGSPLHF. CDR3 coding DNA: TGCGCCAGCAGCCAAGAGCGACAGGGCGGATCACCCCTCCACTTT.